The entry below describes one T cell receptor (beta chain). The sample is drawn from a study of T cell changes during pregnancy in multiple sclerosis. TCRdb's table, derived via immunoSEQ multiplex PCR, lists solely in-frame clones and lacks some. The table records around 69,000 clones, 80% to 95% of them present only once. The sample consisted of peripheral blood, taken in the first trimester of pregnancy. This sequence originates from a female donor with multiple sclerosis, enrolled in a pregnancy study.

CDR3 nucleotide sequence: TGCGCCAGCAGCTTGGGCAGGGCATCTGGGGCCAACGTCCTGACTTTC. Translating gives CASSLGRASGANVLTF. The rearrangement uses TRBV5-1 and TRBJ2-6, with D possibly matching TRBD1 (5 bases). The CDR3 is made up of 16 amino acids. V lost 0 bases to trimming and J lost 1 base, with 8 bases between them. Germline V lookup: CDR1 SGHRS, CDR2 YFSETQ.